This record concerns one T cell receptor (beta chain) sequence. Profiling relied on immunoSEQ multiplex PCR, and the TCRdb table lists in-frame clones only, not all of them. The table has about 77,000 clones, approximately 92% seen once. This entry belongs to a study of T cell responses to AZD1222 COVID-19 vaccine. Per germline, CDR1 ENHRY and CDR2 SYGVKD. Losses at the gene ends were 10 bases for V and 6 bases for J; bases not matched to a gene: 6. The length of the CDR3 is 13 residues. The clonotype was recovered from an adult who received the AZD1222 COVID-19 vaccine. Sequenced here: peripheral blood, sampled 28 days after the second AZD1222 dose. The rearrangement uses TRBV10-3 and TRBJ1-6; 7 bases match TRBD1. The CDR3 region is CATTGTVNSPLHF. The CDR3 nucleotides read TGTGCCACCACCGGGACAGTTAATTCACCCCTCCACTTT.